This is a list of T cell receptor beta chains from one sample in a study of blood T cells in healthy people across ages. In TCRdb, the 5' RACE reads were re-called with MiXCR into one record per CDR3 protein. The sample shows more than 1,400,000 distinct CDR3 sequences, roughly 40% of them seen only once. Sequencing was performed on blood. These receptors were taken from a woman aged 18 to 35 in good health. Each CDR3 is given with its conserved first and last residue. The D gene is left open where the match is weak. The listing skips clone size in some rows; elsewhere it reads once, few, many or a size class.

clone size	J gene	D gene	V gene	CDR3 DNA	CDR3 protein
.	TRBJ2-1	TRBD2	TRBV3-1	TGTGCCAGCAGCCCACGGGCTAGCGGGAGGAATGAGCAGTTCTTC	CASSPRASGRNEQFF
.	TRBJ1-1	.	TRBV7-9	TGTGCCAGCACCCTCGCAGGGAACACTGAAGCTTTCTTT	CASTLAGNTEAFF
few	TRBJ1-5	.	TRBV20-1	TGCAGTGCTAGGCGGGGGAGCAGCAATCAGCCCCAGCATTTT	CSARRGSSNQPQHF
.	TRBJ2-5	.	TRBV30	TGTGCCTGGCGATCGGGGAAAGAGACCCAGTACTTC	CAWRSGKETQYF
.	TRBJ2-5	.	TRBV29-1	TGCAGCGTTGCTGTAAAACTCGGGGAGACCCAGTACTTC	CSVAVKLGETQYF
.	TRBJ2-1	TRBD2	TRBV4-1	TGCGCCAGCAGCCAAGGGACTAGCGGGAGTTTGCCCTACAATGAGCAGTTCTTC	CASSQGTSGSLPYNEQFF
.	TRBJ2-3	TRBD1	TRBV12-3/TRBV12-4	TGTGCCAGCAGTTTCGGGACAGTAGCAGATACGCAGTATTTT	CASSFGTVADTQYF
.	TRBJ2-7	TRBD2	TRBV25-1	TGTGCCAGCAGTGACCCGACTAGCGGGACCGGGAGGCAGTACTTC	CASSDPTSGTGRQYF
.	TRBJ2-7	.	TRBV28	TGTGCCAGCAGCCACGCTTGGGGGGCGGGCTACGAGCAGTACTTC	CASSHAWGAGYEQYF
.	TRBJ2-3	TRBD1	TRBV27	TGTGCCAGTACGACAGGGGTCCAACTCAGCACAGATACGCAGTATTTT	CASTTGVQLSTDTQYF
.	TRBJ2-7	.	TRBV12-3/TRBV12-4	TGTGCCAGCAGAGATACGGGCAGGGAAATCAACGAGCAGTACTTC	CASRDTGREINEQYF
few	TRBJ2-7	.	TRBV6-2/TRBV6-3	TGTGCCAGCAGGGACGATCCTCGAGCAGGGGAGCAGTACTTC	CASRDDPRAGEQYF
.	TRBJ2-5	.	TRBV7-9	TGTGCCAGCAGCTTCGAGTGGGACTACCAAGAGACCCAGTACTTC	CASSFEWDYQETQYF
few	TRBJ2-7	.	TRBV12-3/TRBV12-4	TGTGCCAGCAGTCTGGGACCCAGGTACGAGCAGTACTTC	CASSLGPRYEQYF
few	TRBJ2-3	.	TRBV6-6	TGTGCCAGCAGTCCTGAACCGGGACATTATAGCACAGATACGCAGTATTTT	CASSPEPGHYSTDTQYF
.	TRBJ2-1	.	TRBV5-1	TGCGCCAGCAGCTTGGATGACTTGGAGTGGAATGAGCAGTTCTTC	CASSLDDLEWNEQFF
.	TRBJ2-2	TRBD1	TRBV19	TGTGCCAGTAGCCCACTCGACAGGGACACCGGGGAGCTGTTTTTT	CASSPLDRDTGELFF
.	TRBJ1-2	.	TRBV7-9	TGTGCCAGCAGCTTAGGATTTACTAGCACAGGAGCCTCTTATGGCTACACCTTC	CASSLGFTSTGASYGYTF
.	TRBJ2-5	.	TRBV12-3/TRBV12-4	TGTGCCAGCAGTCCGGGGGGCCCCGGACGAGAGACCCAGTACTTC	CASSPGGPGRETQYF
few	TRBJ2-1	.	TRBV5-1	TGCGCCAGCAGCTTGGTGGGGTCGGGTGAGCAGTTCTTC	CASSLVGSGEQFF
few	TRBJ1-4	.	TRBV6-6	TGTGCCAGCAGCCAGGACCTCAACAAATGGGAAAAACTGTTTTTT	CASSQDLNKWEKLFF
few	TRBJ2-1	.	TRBV2	TGTGCCAGCAGTGGGGGTGGTCCTCCCTACAATGAGCAGTTCTTC	CASSGGGPPYNEQFF
few	TRBJ2-3	TRBD2	TRBV20-1	TGCAGTGCTAGAGACATCCATAGCGGGCGCACAGATACGCAGTATTTT	CSARDIHSGRTDTQYF
.	TRBJ2-3	.	TRBV9	TGTGCCAGCAGCGGATCGTGGCCAGCTCAGTCAGATACGCAGTATTTT	CASSGSWPAQSDTQYF
few	TRBJ2-3	.	TRBV28	TGTGCCAGCAGTTTACCAGGGACCACAGATACGCAGTATTTT	CASSLPGTTDTQYF
few	TRBJ2-3	.	TRBV12-3/TRBV12-4	TGTGCCAGCATTAAGGGCGACTATAGCACAGATACGCAGTATTTT	CASIKGDYSTDTQYF
few	TRBJ1-2	.	TRBV20-1	TGCAGTGCTAGAACGCTCGGGGCTGGTTATGGCTACACCTTC	CSARTLGAGYGYTF